The 15 T cell receptor beta chains in this list originate from one sample, sequenced in a study of blood T cell repertoires in COVID-19. Assay used: immunoSEQ multiplex PCR; TCRdb lists only in-frame clones, some missing. The sample lists roughly 250,000 clones; 80% to 85% were seen once. The sample was peripheral blood. The receptors here all came from a person between 70 and 80 years old with COVID-19, enrolled during active disease.

This chain joins TRBV5-6 and TRBJ1-2, with a tentative D call TRBD1 (6 bases). The ends were cut back, 0 bases at V and 5 bases at J, with 14 bases in the middle. The CDR3 has 15 amino acids. The germline V gene has CDR1 SGHDT and CDR2 YYEEEE. The CDR3, as DNA: TGTGCCAGCAGCTTGGTGCAGGGGCCTAGTTATGGCTACACCTTC. This sequence encodes CASSLVQGPSYGYTF.

The chain joins TRBV19 to TRBJ2-2; D is unresolved. Germline CDR1 reads LNHDA; CDR2 reads SQIVND (reference sequence). Trimming left V 2 bases short and J 5 bases short, with 12 bases between. This CDR3 has 15 amino acids. DNA of the CDR3: TGTGCCAGTAGTATACTAGTTTCCAGAACCGGGGAGCTGTTTTTT. It yields the protein CASSILVSRTGELFF.

The chain links TRBV5-6 to TRBJ1-6, with D possibly being TRBD1 (5 bases). Trimming stripped 2 bases from V and 7 bases from J, with 10 bases between. CDR1 and CDR2 (germline): SGHDT, YYEEEE. The CDR3 covers 14 residues. CDR3 sequence reads: CASSFTGRNSPLHF. Here the CDR3 DNA reads TGTGCCAGCAGCTTCACAGGCCGAAATTCACCCCTCCACTTT.

The gene calls are TRBV19 and TRBJ1-2; D unresolved. Germline V lookup: CDR1 LNHDA, CDR2 SQIVND (reference sequence). With 6 bases removed from V and 0 bases from J, the gap between germline ends came to 17 bases. This CDR3 has 16 amino acids. The CDR3: CASSWRAYEANYGYTF. CDR3 bases: TGTGCCAGTAGCTGGAGGGCGTACGAGGCTAACTATGGCTACACCTTC.

This clone was detected a few times. The CDR3 nucleotides are TGCGCCAGCAGCCAATATAGCGGGAGTGGGTACGAGCAGTACTTC. Translating gives CASSQYSGSGYEQYF. The J gene is TRBJ2-7, the V gene TRBV4-3; 9 positions match TRBD2. The CDR3 sequence is 15 residues long. V lost 2 bases to trimming and J lost 4 bases; unmatched junction nucleotides: 6. The germline V gene encodes CDR1 LGHNA and CDR2 YSLEER.

The count of this clone is one. The chain employs TRBV29-1 and TRBJ1-1; 7 bases are a match to TRBD1. CDR1 and CDR2 from the germline V gene are SQVTM and ANQGSEA. The CDR3 sequence is 14 residues long. The V and J ends lost 6 bases and 5 bases, in that order; junction bases with no gene match: 12. The chain's CDR3 is CSVATTGWGTEAFF. The CDR3 bases are TGCAGCGTCGCAACGACAGGGTGGGGGACTGAAGCTTTCTTT.

This clone was observed once. The V call is TRBV28, the J call TRBJ1-3; D remains ambiguous. The CDR3 runs to 13 residues. Trimming pared 5 bases from V and 0 bases from J, leaving 5 bases between. Germline assignment: CDR1 MDHEN and CDR2 SYDVKM. CDR3 sequence reads: CASSRASGNTIYF. In nucleotides, the CDR3 is TGTGCCAGCAGTCGCGCCTCTGGAAACACCATATATTTT.

J is TRBJ2-3 and V is TRBV2; maybe TRBD2 (6 bases). The CDR3 runs 14 residues. In germline, CDR1 is SNHLY, CDR2 FYNNEI. Trimming cost V 6 bases and J 0 bases, with 10 bases left between them. The CDR3 DNA sequence: TGTGCCAGCAGAACCGGGACTAGCACAGATACGCAGTATTTT. This encodes CASRTGTSTDTQYF.

The chain employs TRBV11-2 and TRBJ2-1; 7 positions match TRBD2. Trimming took 5 bases from V and 2 from J; bases not matched to a gene: 9. This CDR3 region has 16 residues. CDR1 and CDR2 from the germline V gene are SGHAT and FQNNGV. CDR3 amino acids: CASSTAGGGTYNEQFF. Here the CDR3 DNA reads TGTGCCAGCAGCACCGCTGGGGGGGGGACCTACAATGAGCAGTTCTTC.

This chain connects TRBV5-1 to TRBJ1-6; a possible D gene is TRBD1 (6 bases). The CDR3 has 15 amino acids. The germline V gene has CDR1 SGHRS and CDR2 YFSETQ. Trimming pared 0 bases from V and 8 bases from J, leaving 12 bases between. The DNA for the CDR3 is TGCGCCAGCAGCTTGGATCCAGGGGAACATTCACCCCTCCACTTT. It specifies CASSLDPGEHSPLHF.

The V gene is TRBV5-1, the J gene TRBJ2-2, with a possible D match to TRBD1 (6 bases). Trimming left V 3 bases short and J 5 bases short, with 14 bases between. The CDR3 runs to 15 residues. The germline gives CDR1 SGHRS, CDR2 YFSETQ. CDR3 residues: CASSSEPTGTGELFF. The CDR3 nucleotides are TGCGCCAGCAGCTCGGAACCAACAGGGACCGGGGAGCTGTTTTTT.

The chain has TRBV7-9 and TRBJ2-3; TRBD2 aligns across 13 bases. After removal of 0 bases from V and 2 bases from J, the junction contained 8 bases not matched to a gene. The length of the CDR3 is 19 residues. Germline assignment: CDR1 SEHNR and CDR2 FQNEAQ (reference sequence). CDR3 nucleotide sequence: TGTGCCAGCAGCTTAGCGCTGGGACTAGCGGGACTTAACACAGATACGCAGTATTTT. This sequence encodes CASSLALGLAGLNTDTQYF.

The V and J genes are TRBV24-1 and TRBJ2-5; TRBD2 might be the D (6 bases). Germline lookup yields CDR1 KGHDR and CDR2 SFDVKD. The CDR3 spans 18 residues. The V gene lost 9 bases and the J gene lost 3 bases, with 28 bases spanning the gap. CDR3 region: CATQPSPGTARSKETQYF. CDR3 in DNA: TGTGCCACCCAACCCAGCCCCGGGACTGCCCGCTCCAAAGAGACCCAGTACTTC.

The genes are TRBV5-4 and TRBJ1-1, with 7 nucleotides matching TRBD1. V dropped 4 bases and J dropped 7; count of bases not matched to a gene: 7. The CDR3 has 13 residues. Per germline, CDR1 SGHNT and CDR2 YYREEE (reference sequence). DNA for the CDR3: TGTGCCAGCAGCCCAAACCGGGACAGTGAAGCTTTCTTT. Protein product: CASSPNRDSEAFF.

The J gene is TRBJ2-3, the V gene TRBV19; D might be TRBD1 (6 bases). Germline CDR1 and CDR2: LNHDA and SQIVND (reference sequence). CDR3 size: 14 residues. The V end lost 7 bases, the J end lost 3 bases, and 14 bases lay between the germline ends. CDR3 nucleotide sequence: TGTGCCAGTACCGTAAGAACAGGGACAGATACGCAGTATTTT. Its translation is CASTVRTGTDTQYF.